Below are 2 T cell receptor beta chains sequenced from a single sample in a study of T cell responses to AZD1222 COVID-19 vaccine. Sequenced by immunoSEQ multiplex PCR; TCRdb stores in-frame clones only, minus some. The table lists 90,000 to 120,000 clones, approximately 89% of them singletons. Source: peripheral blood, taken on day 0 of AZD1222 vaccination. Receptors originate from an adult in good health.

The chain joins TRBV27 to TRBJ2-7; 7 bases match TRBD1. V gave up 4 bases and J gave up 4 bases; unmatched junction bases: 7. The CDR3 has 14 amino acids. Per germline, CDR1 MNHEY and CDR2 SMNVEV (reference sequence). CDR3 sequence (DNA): TGTGCCAGCAGTTCTTGGGGGACAGAATACGAGCAGTACTTC. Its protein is CASSSWGTEYEQYF.

The chain's CDR3 is CASSSKGAAEAFF. CDR3 nucleotides: TGCGCCAGCAGCTCTAAGGGGGCGGCTGAAGCTTTCTTT. V gene TRBV5-1 combines with J gene TRBJ1-1; 7 positions match TRBD1. CDR3 length: 13 residues. Looked up from germline, CDR1 is SGHRS and CDR2 is YFSETQ. The trim removed 3 bases at V and 6 bases at J, leaving 5 bases unmatched.